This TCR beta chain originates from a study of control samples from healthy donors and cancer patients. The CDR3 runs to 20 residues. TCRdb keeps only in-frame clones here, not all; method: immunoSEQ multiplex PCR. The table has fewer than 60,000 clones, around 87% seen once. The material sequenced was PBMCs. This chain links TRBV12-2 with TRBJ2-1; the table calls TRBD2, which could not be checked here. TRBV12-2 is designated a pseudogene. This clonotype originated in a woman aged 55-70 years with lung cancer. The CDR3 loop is CASRSGGLAGVGAKNNEQFF. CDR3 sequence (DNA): TGTGCAAGTCGCTCGGGAGGACTAGCGGGAGTAGGGGCTAAAAACAATGAGCAGTTCTTC.